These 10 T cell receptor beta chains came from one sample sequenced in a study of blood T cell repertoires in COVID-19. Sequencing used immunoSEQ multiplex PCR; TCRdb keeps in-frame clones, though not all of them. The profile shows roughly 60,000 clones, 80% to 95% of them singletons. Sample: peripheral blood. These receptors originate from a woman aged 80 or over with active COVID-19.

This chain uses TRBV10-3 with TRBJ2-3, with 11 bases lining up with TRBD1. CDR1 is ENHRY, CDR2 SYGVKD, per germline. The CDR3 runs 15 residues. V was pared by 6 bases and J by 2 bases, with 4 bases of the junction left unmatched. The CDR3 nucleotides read TGTGCCATCAGCGAGGGACAGGGGGACACAGATACGCAGTATTTT. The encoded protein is CAISEGQGDTDTQYF.

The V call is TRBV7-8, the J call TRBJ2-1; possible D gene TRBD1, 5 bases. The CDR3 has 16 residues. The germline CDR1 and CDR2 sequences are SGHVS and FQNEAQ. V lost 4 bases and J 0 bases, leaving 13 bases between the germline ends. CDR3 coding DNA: TGTGCCAGCAGCTCCACTTGGGGCAGCTCCTACAATGAGCAGTTCTTC. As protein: CASSSTWGSSYNEQFF.

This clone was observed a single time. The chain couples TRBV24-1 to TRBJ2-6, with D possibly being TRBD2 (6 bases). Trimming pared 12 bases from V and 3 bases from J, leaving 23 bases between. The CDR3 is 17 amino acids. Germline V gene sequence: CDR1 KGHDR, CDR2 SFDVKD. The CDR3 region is CAPRAGRPPGGANVLTF. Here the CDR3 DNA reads TGTGCCCCACGGGCGGGGCGCCCTCCCGGTGGGGCCAACGTCCTGACTTTC.

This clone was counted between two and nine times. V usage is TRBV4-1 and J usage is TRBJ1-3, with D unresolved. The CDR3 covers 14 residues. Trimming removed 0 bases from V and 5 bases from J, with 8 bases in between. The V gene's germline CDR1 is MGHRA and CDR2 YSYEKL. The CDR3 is CASSQDPGRNTIYF. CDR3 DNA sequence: TGCGCCAGCAGCCAAGATCCGGGGAGAAACACCATATATTTT.

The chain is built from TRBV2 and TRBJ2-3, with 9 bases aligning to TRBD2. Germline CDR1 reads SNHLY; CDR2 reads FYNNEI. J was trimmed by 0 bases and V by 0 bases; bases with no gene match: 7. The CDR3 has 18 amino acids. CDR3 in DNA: TGTGCCAGCAGTGAAGCGATTAGCGGGGGCCTGAGCACAGATACGCAGTATTTT. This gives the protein CASSEAISGGLSTDTQYF.

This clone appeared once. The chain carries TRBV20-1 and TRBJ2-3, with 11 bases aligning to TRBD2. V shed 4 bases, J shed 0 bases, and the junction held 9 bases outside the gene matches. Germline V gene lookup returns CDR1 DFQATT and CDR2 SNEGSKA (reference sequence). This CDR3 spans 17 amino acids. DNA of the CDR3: TGCAGTGCTACTGACGCAACTAGCGGGGGCAGCACAGATACGCAGTATTTT. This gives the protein CSATDATSGGSTDTQYF.

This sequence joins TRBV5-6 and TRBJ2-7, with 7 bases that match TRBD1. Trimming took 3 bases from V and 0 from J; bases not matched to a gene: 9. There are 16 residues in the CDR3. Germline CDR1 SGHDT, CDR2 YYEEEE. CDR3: CASSSLGTEISYEQYF. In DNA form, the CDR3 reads TGTGCCAGCAGCTCTCTAGGGACAGAGATCTCCTACGAGCAGTACTTC.

Written as DNA, the CDR3 is TGCGCCAGCAGTCGCGACCGAACCGGGACAGGGGGCTGTTTCTACGAGCAGTACTTC. Protein: CASSRDRTGTGGCFYEQYF. The gene calls are TRBV23-1 and TRBJ2-7; TRBD1 agrees at 12 bases. TRBV23-1 is an open reading frame whose function is uncertain. With 4 bases clipped from V and 3 bases from J, the junction kept 16 bases outside the gene matches. This CDR3 is 19 amino acids long.

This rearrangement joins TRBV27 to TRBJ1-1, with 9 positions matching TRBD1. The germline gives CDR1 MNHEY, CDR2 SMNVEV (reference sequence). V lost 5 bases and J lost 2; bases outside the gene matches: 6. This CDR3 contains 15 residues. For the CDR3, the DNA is TGTGCCAGCAGTAGGGACAGGGAAGTCAACACTGAAGCTTTCTTT. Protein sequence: CASSRDREVNTEAFF.

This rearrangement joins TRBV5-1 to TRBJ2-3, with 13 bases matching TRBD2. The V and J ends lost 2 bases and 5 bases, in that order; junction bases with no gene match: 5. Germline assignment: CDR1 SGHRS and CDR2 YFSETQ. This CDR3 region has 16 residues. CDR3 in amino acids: CASSFIWTSGGDTQYF. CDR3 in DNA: TGCGCCAGCAGCTTCATTTGGACTAGCGGGGGAGATACGCAGTATTTT. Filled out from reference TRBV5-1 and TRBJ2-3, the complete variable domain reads KAGVTQTPRYLIKTRGQQVTLSCSPISGHRSVSWYQQTPGQGLQFLFEYFSETQRNKGNFPGRFSGRQFSNSRSEMNVSTLELGDSALYLCASSFIWTSGGDTQYFGPGTRLTVL.